This T cell receptor (beta chain) was recorded in a study of CXCR3-negative and CXCR3-positive naive CD8 T cells. Study-level background: Sequencing yielded some 140 million TRB reads, roughly 1.5 +/- 0.3 million per library.

CD45RO-CCR7+CD27+CD95- defined naive CD8+ T cells. Whole-study findings and limits: Naive cells used TRBV-TRBJ genes in much the same way whether CXCR3-negative or CXCR3-positive; memory cells did not. In CXCR3-positive naive cells, the TRB CDR3s were more hydrophobic than in CXCR3-negative naive cells. Each naive subset displayed comparably high diversity, whereas memory CD8+ cells displayed much lower diversity.

In regard to this clonotype: Its antigen is unidentified.

Looked up from germline, CDR1 is SGHVS and CDR2 is FNYEAQ. The CDR3 has 16 residues. 5' RACE with UMI labels generated the TRB cDNA libraries. From the 5' RACE reads, TCRdb lists one entry per CDR3 protein and no DNA. This sample's table reports some 47,000 distinct CDR3 sequences. Sequenced material: naive CXCR3+ CD8+ T cells from blood. The subset denotes: CD45RO-CCR7+CD27+CD95- naive CD8+ T cells expressing CXCR3 (TNR3+). V is TRBV7-6 and J is TRBJ1-5; checking the TCRdb D call of TRBD1 is not possible without DNA. This receptor was obtained from a human donor in good health. Some clones in this sample may be carry-over from other donors' samples. CDR3 in amino acids: CASSRDRVGSNQPQHF.